This passage covers 2 T cell receptor beta chains from one sample sequenced in a study of T cell responses to AZD1222 COVID-19 vaccine. Libraries were prepared by immunoSEQ multiplex PCR; TCRdb keeps only in-frame clonotypes and omits some of them. There are about 99,000 clones in the sample; 93% occur only once, and 5% lies in the top ten. Here the sequenced sample was peripheral blood, taken on day 0 of AZD1222 vaccination. All receptors derive from an adult in good health.

The chain combines TRBV5-1 with TRBJ2-2; 10 nucleotides agree with TRBD2. The CDR3 spans 16 residues. Germline CDR1 is SGHRS and CDR2 is YFSETQ. J gave up 6 bases and V 4 bases, and 9 bases lay outside the gene matches. CDR3 residues: CASSRPGLARAGELFF. In DNA form, the CDR3 reads TGCGCCAGCAGCCGACCGGGACTAGCGAGGGCCGGGGAGCTGTTTTTT.

The chain couples TRBV6-4 to TRBJ2-3; a possible D gene is TRBD2 (5 bases). Trimming took 3 bases from V and 2 from J, leaving 6 bases between them. The CDR3 is made up of 13 amino acids. In germline, CDR1 is MRHNA, CDR2 SNTAGT. Here the CDR3 DNA reads TGTGCCAGCAGTGAGACTAACACAGATACGCAGTATTTT. It encodes CASSETNTDTQYF.